Sequencing of this TCR beta chain was carried out in a study of cytomegalovirus exposure and HLA in healthy donors. Overall study results and limits: There were a few CMV-associated chains whose specificity for CMV antigens was confirmed in vitro. The study listed under 200 cytomegalovirus-associated TCR beta chains.

Clones were sequenced by immunoSEQ multiplex PCR, and TCRdb holds only the in-frame ones, with some missing. Of roughly 140,000 clones listed, about 89% are singletons. Separate from the approximately 720-subject first cohort, the roughly 130-subject validation cohort was the one that the donors belonged to. This CDR3 is 16 amino acids long. The germline CDR1 and CDR2 sequences are MGHRA and YSYEKL. V shed 5 bases, J shed 5 bases, and the junction held 4 bases outside the gene matches. This clone was recorded only once. What it binds is not known. Sequencing was done on a sample of PBMCs. The receptor was derived from a man aged 18-30 years in good health and CMV-seronegative. The chain joins TRBV4-1 to TRBJ2-3, with 16 bases matching TRBD2. The CDR3 reads CASSSGLAGGGDTQYF. The CDR3 bases are TGCGCCAGCAGCTCGGGACTAGCGGGGGGGGGAGATACGCAGTATTTT.